This is a list of T cell receptor beta chains from one sample in a study of cytomegalovirus exposure and HLA in healthy donors. Clones were sequenced by immunoSEQ multiplex PCR, and TCRdb holds only the in-frame ones, with some missing. The repertoire holds 90,000 to 120,000 clones, with over 75% as singletons. The sample consisted of PBMCs. The receptors were sampled from a male donor in good health and CMV-seronegative. Both conserved end residues are part of each CDR3. The order of the fields is clone size, D gene, J gene, V gene, CDR3 DNA, CDR3 protein. The D gene is left open where the match is weak. Size values are once, few and many counts, or a class for expanded clones, and some rows have none.

size: -; D: -; J: TRBJ2-3; V: TRBV2; DNA: TGTGCCAGCAGTGAATCCTGGCCAGATACGCAGTATTTT; CDR3: CASSESWPDTQYF
size: -; D: -; J: TRBJ2-5; V: TRBV4-2; DNA: TGTGCCAGCAGCCAAGTTGCGACTGCCGTCCAAGAGACCCAGTACTTC; CDR3: CASSQVATAVQETQYF
size: -; D: TRBD1; J: TRBJ1-5; V: TRBV2; DNA: TGTGCCAGCAGTGATCAAAGGGGGCGAATGGGCAATCAGCCCCAGCATTTT; CDR3: CASSDQRGRMGNQPQHF
size: few; D: -; J: TRBJ2-7; V: TRBV30; DNA: TGTGCCTGGAGTTCTGAACTTACAGGGAATTCCTACGAGCAGTACTTC; CDR3: CAWSSELTGNSYEQYF
size: -; D: -; J: TRBJ1-2; V: TRBV30; DNA: TGTGCCTGGAGTCTTGGACTTGCTTATGGCTACACCTTC; CDR3: CAWSLGLAYGYTF
size: -; D: TRBD2; J: TRBJ2-7; V: TRBV27; DNA: TGTGCCAGCAGTTCACTAGCGGGAGGGCCCCCCGAGCAGTACTTC; CDR3: CASSSLAGGPPEQYF
size: -; D: -; J: TRBJ1-2; V: TRBV7-8; DNA: TGTGCCAGCAGCAACAAGGCAGGGAACTATGGCTACACCTTC; CDR3: CASSNKAGNYGYTF
size: few; D: -; J: TRBJ1-4; V: TRBV10-1; DNA: TGCGCCAGCAGTCGGGCAACTAATGAAAAACTGTTTTTT; CDR3: CASSRATNEKLFF
size: -; D: -; J: TRBJ2-7; V: TRBV6-5; DNA: TGTGCCAGCAGTTATGGAGGGGGCAGGGACGAGCAGTACTTC; CDR3: CASSYGGGRDEQYF
size: -; D: TRBD1; J: TRBJ2-7; V: TRBV5-1; DNA: TGCGCCAGCAGCCAGGGACAGGGGCGATCCGAGCAGTACTTC; CDR3: CASSQGQGRSEQYF
size: -; D: -; J: TRBJ2-2; V: TRBV19; DNA: TGTGCCAGTCACACCCAGGGCGCCGGGGAGCTGTTTTTT; CDR3: CASHTQGAGELFF
size: -; D: TRBD1; J: TRBJ1-1; V: TRBV27; DNA: TGTGCCAGTAGCACAGGGGGGGGCACTGAAGCTTTCTTT; CDR3: CASSTGGGTEAFF
size: -; D: -; J: TRBJ2-7; V: TRBV29-1; DNA: TGCAGCGTTGGACAAAAAAACGAGCAGTACTTC; CDR3: CSVGQKNEQYF
size: -; D: -; J: TRBJ1-1; V: TRBV2; DNA: TGTGCCAGCTTATTAGCGGGCACTGAAGCTTTCTTT; CDR3: CASLLAGTEAFF
size: few; D: TRBD2; J: TRBJ2-1; V: TRBV10-2; DNA: TGCGCCAGCAGTGATTTAGGCGGGAGGGCGGCCAATGAGCAGTTCTTC; CDR3: CASSDLGGRAANEQFF
size: -; D: TRBD2; J: TRBJ2-2; V: TRBV27; DNA: TGTGCCAGCAGTTCCGGGACTAGGTCCACCGGGGAGCTGTTTTTT; CDR3: CASSSGTRSTGELFF
size: -; D: -; J: TRBJ2-7; V: TRBV27; DNA: TGTGCCAGCAGTCCCACACCGGACACCTACGAGCAGTACTTC; CDR3: CASSPTPDTYEQYF
size: -; D: TRBD2; J: TRBJ2-7; V: TRBV30; DNA: TGTGCCTGGAGTGCAGGACTAGCATTGGACGAGCAGTACTTC; CDR3: CAWSAGLALDEQYF
size: -; D: -; J: TRBJ1-4; V: TRBV2; DNA: TGTGCCAGCACCCGGCGGGGAACTAATGAAAAACTGTTTTTT; CDR3: CASTRRGTNEKLFF
size: -; D: TRBD1; J: TRBJ2-7; V: TRBV19; DNA: TGTGCCAGTAGCGTGAACCGGGACAGGGCTTCCTACGAGCAGTACTTC; CDR3: CASSVNRDRASYEQYF
size: -; D: TRBD1; J: TRBJ1-1; V: TRBV14; DNA: TGTGCCAGCAGCCAACCGGACAGGGGTAGGACTGAAGCTTTCTTT; CDR3: CASSQPDRGRTEAFF
size: -; D: -; J: TRBJ2-7; V: TRBV11-3; DNA: TGTGCCAGCAGCTTGATTACGGGTTACGAGCAGTACTTC; CDR3: CASSLITGYEQYF
size: -; D: -; J: TRBJ2-4; V: TRBV7-2; DNA: TGTGCCAGCAGCGTCCTAGGGCGACAGACCAAAAACATTCAGTACTTC; CDR3: CASSVLGRQTKNIQYF
size: -; D: -; J: TRBJ2-5; V: TRBV28; DNA: TGTGCCAGCACATCAATGGGGCCCCAAGAGACCCAGTACTTC; CDR3: CASTSMGPQETQYF
size: -; D: -; J: TRBJ2-3; V: TRBV30; DNA: TGTGCCTGGAGTCCAGGGCGCACAGATACGCAGTATTTT; CDR3: CAWSPGRTDTQYF
size: -; D: TRBD2; J: TRBJ2-3; V: TRBV5-1; DNA: TGCGCCAGCAGCTACTACCCCGGGACTAGCGACTCAGATACGCAGTATTTT; CDR3: CASSYYPGTSDSDTQYF
size: once; D: -; J: TRBJ1-2; V: TRBV28; DNA: TGTGCCAGCAGTGCGACACGCACCTATGGCTACACCTTC; CDR3: CASSATRTYGYTF
size: -; D: TRBD2; J: TRBJ2-7; V: TRBV6-6; DNA: TGTGCCAGCAGTTACCCAGGGACTAGCGATGGCCCCGAGCAGTACTTC; CDR3: CASSYPGTSDGPEQYF
size: once; D: TRBD2; J: TRBJ2-7; V: TRBV4-1; DNA: TGCGCCAGCAGCCAACCTCGGGAGGCCGTCTACGAGCAGTACTTC; CDR3: CASSQPREAVYEQYF
size: -; D: -; J: TRBJ2-5; V: TRBV5-1; DNA: TGCGCCAGCAGCTTGTCAGGGCTGGAGACCCAGTACTTC; CDR3: CASSLSGLETQYF
size: -; D: -; J: TRBJ2-5; V: TRBV7-9; DNA: TGTGCCAGCAGCTTACTTCTCGAGGGAGAGACCCAGTACTTC; CDR3: CASSLLLEGETQYF
size: -; D: TRBD1; J: TRBJ1-1; V: TRBV5-1; DNA: TGCGCCAGCAGCGCCGGGACAGCTTTTGAAGCTTTCTTT; CDR3: CASSAGTAFEAFF
size: -; D: TRBD1; J: TRBJ2-7; V: TRBV27; DNA: TGTGCCAGCAGCCCTTATGGGGGAAGACAGGGCCAATTTAGCTCCTACGAGCAGTACTTC; CDR3: CASSPYGGRQGQFSSYEQYF
size: -; D: -; J: TRBJ2-7; V: TRBV7-9; DNA: TGTGCCAGCAGCTTAGTACAGGTGCCCTACGAGCAGTACTTC; CDR3: CASSLVQVPYEQYF
size: -; D: TRBD1; J: TRBJ1-1; V: TRBV6-6; DNA: TGTGCCAGCAGTTACAGGGTGGACAGGAAAGGTGAAGCTTTCTTT; CDR3: CASSYRVDRKGEAFF